Described below is a single T cell receptor (beta chain) sequence and its context. Its matching antigen is unknown. The sample is drawn from a study of T cell repertoires in ileal Crohn's disease. Overall study: The M6 sample came from neoterminal ileum during colonoscopy after surgery.

TCRdb's copy holds only in-frame clones and misses some; the assay was immunoSEQ multiplex PCR. Counted here are some 10,000 clones, under 85% occurring once; the ten biggest clones make up about an eighth. Time point defined: neoterminal ileum biopsy at postoperative endoscopy, about 6 months after surgery. The study's findings and limits: All patients with clonality above 26.8% had endoscopic recurrence. Compared with non-smokers, active smokers at surgery showed more clonal expansions.

This clonotype was sampled from an adult with Crohn's disease. The sequencing input was ileal tissue.

CDR3 coding DNA: TGTGCCTGGAGTTTCCAGGGGGGCACAGATACGCAGTATTTT. This encodes CAWSFQGGTDTQYF. The chain carries TRBV30 and TRBJ2-3; 7 bases are shared with TRBD1. Germline V lookup: CDR1 GTSNPN, CDR2 SVGIG (reference sequence). CDR3 length: 14 residues. Trimming removed 2 bases from V and 1 base from J; junction bases left unmatched: 3.